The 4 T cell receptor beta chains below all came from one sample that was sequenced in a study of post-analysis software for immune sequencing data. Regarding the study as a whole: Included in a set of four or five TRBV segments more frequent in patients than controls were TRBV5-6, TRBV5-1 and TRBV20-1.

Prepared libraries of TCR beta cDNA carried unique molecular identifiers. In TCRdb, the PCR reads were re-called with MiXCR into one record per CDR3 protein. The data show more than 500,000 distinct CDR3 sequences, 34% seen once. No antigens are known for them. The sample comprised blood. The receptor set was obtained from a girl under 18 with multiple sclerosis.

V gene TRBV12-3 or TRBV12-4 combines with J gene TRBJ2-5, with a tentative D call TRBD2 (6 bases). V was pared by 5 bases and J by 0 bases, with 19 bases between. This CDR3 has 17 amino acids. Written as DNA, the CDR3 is TGTGCCAGCAGTCGGATGCCCGGGACTCGATACCAAGAGACCCAGTACTTC. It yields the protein CASSRMPGTRYQETQYF.

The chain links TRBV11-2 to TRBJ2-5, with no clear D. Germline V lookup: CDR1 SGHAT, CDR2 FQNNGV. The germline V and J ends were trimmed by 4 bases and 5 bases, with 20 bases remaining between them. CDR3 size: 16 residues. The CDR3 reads CASSSISPRRAETQYF. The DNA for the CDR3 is TGTGCCAGCAGCTCTATAAGCCCCCGCCGGGCGGAGACCCAGTACTTC.

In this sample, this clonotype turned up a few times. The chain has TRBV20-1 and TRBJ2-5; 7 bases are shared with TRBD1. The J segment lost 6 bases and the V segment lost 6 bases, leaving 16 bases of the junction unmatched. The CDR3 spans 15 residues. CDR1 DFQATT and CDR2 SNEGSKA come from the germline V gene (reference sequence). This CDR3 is CSADSEGQLQQTQYF. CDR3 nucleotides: TGCAGTGCCGACTCCGAGGGACAGTTACAGCAGACCCAGTACTTC.

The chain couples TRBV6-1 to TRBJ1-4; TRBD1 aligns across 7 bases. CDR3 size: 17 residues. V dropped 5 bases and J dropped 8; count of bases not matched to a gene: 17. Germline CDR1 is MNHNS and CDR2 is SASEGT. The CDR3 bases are TGTGCCAGCAGTCCCAGATGGTCCGACAGGGCGGGAGAAAAACTGTTTTTT. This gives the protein CASSPRWSDRAGEKLFF.